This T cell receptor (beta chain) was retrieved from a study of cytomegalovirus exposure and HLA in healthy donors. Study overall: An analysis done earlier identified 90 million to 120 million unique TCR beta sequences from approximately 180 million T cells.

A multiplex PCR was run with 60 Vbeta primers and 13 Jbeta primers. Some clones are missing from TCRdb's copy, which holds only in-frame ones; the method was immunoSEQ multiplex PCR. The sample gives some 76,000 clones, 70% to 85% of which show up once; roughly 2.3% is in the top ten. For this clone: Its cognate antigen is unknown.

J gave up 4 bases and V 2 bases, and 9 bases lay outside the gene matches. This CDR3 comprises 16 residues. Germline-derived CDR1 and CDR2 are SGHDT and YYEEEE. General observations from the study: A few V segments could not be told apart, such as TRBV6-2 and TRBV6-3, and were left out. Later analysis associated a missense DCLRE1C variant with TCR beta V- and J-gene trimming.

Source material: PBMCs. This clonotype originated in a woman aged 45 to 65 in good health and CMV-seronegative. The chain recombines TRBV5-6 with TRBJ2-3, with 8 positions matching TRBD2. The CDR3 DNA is TGTGCCAGCAGCTTTAGATTGGGCGGGAGGTCAGATACGCAGTATTTT. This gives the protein CASSFRLGGRSDTQYF.